Shown below are 18 T cell receptor beta chains from a single sample sequenced in a study of T cell changes during pregnancy in multiple sclerosis (dated by TCRdb to the late 2010s). The library was prepared using the immunoSEQ multiplex PCR assay. TCRdb carries this immuneACCESS record with in-frame sequences only. Its versions omit some clonotypes, under half of them owing to an unresolved V gene in the studies checked, with the rest unexplained. This sample comprises 35,000 to 40,000 clones, 90% of them detected only once. In total, the top ten clones hold roughly 5% of the sample. The material sequenced was peripheral blood, taken in the third trimester of pregnancy. The receptors were gathered from a female donor in good health, enrolled as a control in a pregnancy study.

This chain joins TRBV20-1 and TRBJ1-5, with D possibly TRBD1 on 5 matching bases. The V end lost 3 bases, the J end lost 12 bases, and 12 bases lay between the germline ends. Germline CDR1 reads DFQATT; CDR2 reads SNEGSKA (reference sequence). The CDR3 extends over 11 amino acids. For the CDR3, the DNA is TGCAGTGCTAGGGGGACTGCTTACCAGCATTTT. It specifies CSARGTAYQHF.

CDR3 sequence reads: CASSQAPGKEGYTF. The DNA of the CDR3 is TGTGCCAGCTCCCAAGCTCCAGGGAAGGAAGGCTACACCTTC. This chain joins TRBV18 and TRBJ1-2; weak D call: TRBD1 (5 bases). The length of the CDR3 is 14 residues. Germline CDR1 reads KGHSH; CDR2 reads LQKENI. Trimming removed 6 bases at V and 8 bases at J, with 19 bases between.

This chain joins TRBV28 and TRBJ1-5, with 8 bases matching TRBD1. The CDR3 covers 17 residues. Trimming removed 5 bases from V and 2 bases from J; junction bases left unmatched: 11. Germline V gives CDR1 MDHEN, CDR2 SYDVKM. CDR3 sequence reads: CASSHPGGQGRNQPQHF. CDR3 in DNA: TGTGCCAGCAGTCATCCCGGCGGACAGGGTCGCAATCAGCCCCAGCATTTT.

The chain has TRBV30 and TRBJ2-2; possible D gene TRBD2, 6 bases. V gave up 1 base and J gave up 2 bases, with 8 bases separating them. Germline CDR1 reads GTSNPN; CDR2 reads SVGIG (reference sequence). The CDR3 is made up of 14 amino acids. CDR3 sequence: CAWSGGLNTGELFF. The CDR3 DNA follows: TGTGCCTGGAGTGGGGGACTTAACACCGGGGAGCTGTTTTTT. The full variable domain, rest sourced from reference TRBV30 and TRBJ2-2, is SQTIHQWPATLVQPVGSPLSLECTVEGTSNPNLYWYRQAAGRGLQLLFYSVGIGQISSEVPQNLSASRPQDRQFILSSKKLLLSDSGFYLCAWSGGLNTGELFFGEGSRLTVL.

The V and J genes are TRBV28 and TRBJ1-5; 9 nucleotides agree with TRBD1. Germline values: CDR1 MDHEN, CDR2 SYDVKM. The CDR3 consists of 15 residues. Trimming cost V 4 bases and J 6 bases; bases outside gene matches: 7. CDR3 in DNA: TGTGCCAGCAGTTCACCGGGACAGGGAAGTCAGCCCCAGCATTTT. Translating gives CASSSPGQGSQPQHF. Looking up the rest from reference TRBV28 and TRBJ1-5 gives the full variable domain: DVKVTQSSRYLVKRTGEKVFLECVQDMDHENMFWYRQDPGLGLRLIYFSYDVKMKEKGDIPEGYSVSREKKERFSLILESASTNQTSMYLCASSSPGQGSQPQHFGDGTRLSIL.

The chain combines TRBV13 with TRBJ1-1, with D maybe TRBD1 (5 bases). CDR1 and CDR2 (germline): PRHDT, FYEKMQ (reference sequence). The length of the CDR3 is 15 residues. Trimming stripped 5 bases from V and 6 bases from J, with 19 bases between. CDR3 in amino acids: CASSRGTGSWAEAFF. The DNA of the CDR3 is TGTGCCAGCAGCCGTGGGACTGGCTCATGGGCTGAAGCTTTCTTT.

The chain employs TRBV7-8 and TRBJ2-1; TRBD2 aligns across 11 bases. CDR3 size: 15 residues. Germline V gene lookup returns CDR1 SGHVS and CDR2 FQNEAQ. Germline trimming cut 2 bases from V and 9 bases from J; bases unmatched to any gene: 6. In nucleotides, the CDR3 is TGTGCCAGCAGCTTATTAGCGGGGGGGCCTGGTGAGCAGTTCTTC. The encoded protein is CASSLLAGGPGEQFF.

V usage is TRBV27 and J usage is TRBJ1-6; 10 bases align to TRBD1. The CDR3 totals 16 residues. V trimming: 5 bases; J trimming: 7 bases; junction bases outside the gene matches: 8. Germline CDR1 MNHEY, CDR2 SMNVEV (reference sequence). CDR3 region: CASSAQTGGGNSPLHF. The CDR3 DNA is TGTGCCAGCAGTGCACAGACAGGGGGCGGCAATTCACCCCTCCACTTT.

The chain links TRBV30 to TRBJ2-5, with D possibly TRBD2 on 6 matching bases. The V and J ends lost 0 bases and 5 bases respectively, with 10 bases between them. CDR1 is GTSNPN, CDR2 SVGIG, per germline (reference sequence). The CDR3 consists of 13 residues. In DNA form, the CDR3 reads TGTGCCTGGAGTGTGGCGGAGGGGGAGACCCAGTACTTC. Its translation is CAWSVAEGETQYF. The full variable domain, its missing parts supplied by reference TRBV30 and TRBJ2-5, is SQTIHQWPATLVQPVGSPLSLECTVEGTSNPNLYWYRQAAGRGLQLLFYSVGIGQISSEVPQNLSASRPQDRQFILSSKKLLLSDSGFYLCAWSVAEGETQYFGPGTRLLVL.

The chain has TRBV7-6 and TRBJ1-5; D may be TRBD1 (6 bases). This CDR3 spans 14 amino acids. Germline CDR1 and CDR2: SGHVS and FNYEAQ. V shed 5 bases and J shed 11 bases, with 19 bases lying between them. Here the CDR3 DNA reads TGTGCCAGCAGCGCAGACGGGGGGGCGTGGGCCCAGCATTTT. Its translation is CASSADGGAWAQHF.

This chain connects TRBV4-3 to TRBJ2-2; 8 bases agree with TRBD1. Germline lookup yields CDR1 LGHNA and CDR2 YSLEER. The CDR3 has 16 amino acids. Trimming cost V 2 bases and J 7 bases; bases outside gene matches: 9. CDR3 region: CASSQRTVGQGGELFF. The CDR3 coding sequence is TGCGCCAGCAGCCAAAGGACAGTAGGACAGGGCGGGGAGCTGTTTTTT.

This chain links TRBV29-1 with TRBJ1-1, with D possibly TRBD1 on 6 matching bases. This CDR3 region has 15 residues. With 0 bases removed from V and 3 bases from J, the gap between germline ends came to 14 bases. CDR1 is SQVTM, CDR2 ANQGSEA, per germline. In nucleotides, the CDR3 is TGCAGCGTTGAAGATCTGGGGGCGCGGGACACTGAAGCTTTCTTT. It encodes CSVEDLGARDTEAFF.

The genes are TRBV6-6 and TRBJ2-3, with D possibly TRBD1 on 5 matching bases. The germline V and J ends were trimmed by 5 bases and 3 bases, with 15 bases remaining between them. CDR1 MNHNY and CDR2 SVGAGI come from the germline V gene (reference sequence). CDR3 length: 15 residues. The chain's CDR3 is CASSPRPRATDTQYF. In nucleotides, the CDR3 is TGTGCCAGCAGTCCCCGACCCAGGGCAACAGATACGCAGTATTTT.

The J gene is TRBJ2-3, the V gene TRBV6-4; 11 bases fit TRBD2. The V gene's germline CDR1 is MRHNA and CDR2 SNTAGT. The length of the CDR3 is 14 residues. The V segment lost 6 bases and the J segment 5 bases; nucleotides outside the gene matches: 4. CDR3 nucleotides: TGTGCCAGCAGCCGTAGCGGGGGGGAAGATACGCAGTATTTT. It translates to CASSRSGGEDTQYF.

The chain carries TRBV18 and TRBJ1-5, with a weak D call TRBD1 (5 bases). The CDR3 sequence is 14 residues long. The V gene's germline CDR1 is KGHSH and CDR2 LQKENI. Trimming left V 3 bases short and J 5 bases short, with 11 bases between. CDR3 DNA sequence: TGTGCCAGCTCACCTCAGGGCGGGGATCAGCCCCAGCATTTT. This translates into CASSPQGGDQPQHF.

The chain couples TRBV6-6 to TRBJ2-5; 8 nucleotides align to TRBD1. Looked up from germline, CDR1 is MNHNY and CDR2 is SVGAGI (reference sequence). This CDR3 has 15 amino acids. Losses at the gene ends were 2 bases for V and 4 bases for J; bases not matched to a gene: 6. CDR3 coding DNA: TGTGCCAGCAGTTACCCCCGACAGGGGACAGAGACCCAGTACTTC. This gives the protein CASSYPRQGTETQYF.

The CDR3 nucleotides read TGCGCCAGCAGCCAAGGGTATACGGTGAACACTGAAGCTTTCTTT. The encoded protein is CASSQGYTVNTEAFF. This chain uses TRBV4-1 with TRBJ1-1; unclear D gene. The CDR3 runs to 15 residues. Trimming removed 1 base at V and 0 bases at J, with 9 bases between. Germline-derived CDR1 and CDR2 are MGHRA and YSYEKL.

V gene TRBV30 combines with J gene TRBJ2-2; D uncertain. This CDR3 spans 13 amino acids. The germline V and J ends were trimmed by 0 bases and 2 bases, with 4 bases remaining between them. Germline V gives CDR1 GTSNPN, CDR2 SVGIG (reference sequence). The CDR3 protein is CAWSVLNTGELFF. CDR3 in DNA: TGTGCCTGGAGTGTACTTAACACCGGGGAGCTGTTTTTT.